The present TCR beta chain was sequenced within a study of blood T cell repertoires in COVID-19. Some clones are missing from TCRdb's copy, which holds only in-frame ones; the method was immunoSEQ multiplex PCR. The sample lists tens of thousands of clones; about 91% were seen once. The germline CDR1 and CDR2 sequences are SGHDN and FVKESK. The germline V and J ends were trimmed by 5 bases and 2 bases, with 9 bases remaining between them. The CDR3 spans 13 residues. This sequence originates from a human donor with active COVID-19. The donor label of this sample is uncertain. Specimen: peripheral blood. The chain uses TRBV14 and TRBJ2-5; D is possibly TRBD1 (6 bases). The CDR3 here is CASSTQGQETQYF. CDR3 bases: TGTGCCAGCAGCACCCAGGGGCAAGAGACCCAGTACTTC.